This TCR beta chain was recorded in a study of shared T cell receptors in the human thymus. The CDR3 has 16 amino acids. Germline CDR1 is LNHNV and CDR2 is YYDKDF (reference sequence). V was clipped by 5 bases and J by 4 bases; unmatched bases: 10. Sequenced by immunoSEQ multiplex PCR; TCRdb stores in-frame clones only, minus some. The sample lists hundreds of thousands of clones, around 87% occurring once. The same data also went into a second study, on human thymus T cells. That paper states: Related research examined unrelated individuals and reported that their thymic repertoires overlapped highly.

Source material: thymocytes. The TCR originated in a boy in the first two years of life with a congenital heart defect. The chain has TRBV15 and TRBJ1-5; 8 bases are a match to TRBD1. CDR3 in amino acids: CATSAVSDRANQPQHF. CDR3 bases: TGTGCCACCAGCGCCGTCTCGGACAGGGCTAATCAGCCCCAGCATTTT.